These 32 T cell receptor beta chains originate from one sample sequenced in a study of T cell responses to AZD1222 COVID-19 vaccine. Repertoires were generated with immunoSEQ multiplex PCR, while TCRdb's copy carries only in-frame clones and drops some. The sample holds about 100,000 clones; around 90% are singletons and the top ten take around 1.8%. The material sequenced was peripheral blood, taken on day 0 of AZD1222 vaccination. All receptors come from an adult in good health.

The chain recombines TRBV2 with TRBJ1-6, with 9 bases identical to TRBD1. CDR1 is SNHLY, CDR2 FYNNEI, per germline. This CDR3 has 14 residues. The J segment lost 8 bases and the V segment lost 5 bases, leaving 4 bases of the junction unmatched. The CDR3 sequence: CASSLDRGDSPLHF. For the CDR3, the DNA is TGTGCCAGCAGTTTGGACAGGGGAGATTCACCCCTCCACTTT.

The V gene is TRBV19, the J gene TRBJ1-6; 10 bases fit TRBD1. Germline CDR1 reads LNHDA; CDR2 reads SQIVND (reference sequence). Unmatched junction bases numbered 7, after V lost 5 bases and J lost 6 bases. This CDR3 spans 16 amino acids. CDR3 protein: CASSAPGQGRNSPLHF. The DNA of the CDR3 is TGTGCCAGTAGTGCACCGGGACAGGGGCGTAATTCACCCCTCCACTTT. Looking up the rest from reference TRBV19 and TRBJ1-6 gives the full variable domain: DGGITQSPKYLFRKEGQNVTLSCEQNLNHDAMYWYRQDPGQGLRLIYYSQIVNDFQKGDIAEGYSVSREKKESFPLTVTSAQKNPTAFYLCASSAPGQGRNSPLHFGNGTRLTVT.

This clone was observed a handful of times. The rearrangement uses TRBV7-8 and TRBJ2-7; D gene uncertain. Trimming left V 4 bases short and J 2 bases short, with 9 bases between. This CDR3 is built from 13 residues. CDR1 and CDR2 (germline): SGHVS, FQNEAQ. The CDR3 spells CASSSDSTYEQYF. CDR3 sequence (DNA): TGTGCCAGCAGCTCCGACTCAACCTACGAGCAGTACTTC.

The V and J genes are TRBV19 and TRBJ1-4, with D maybe TRBD1 (5 bases). The CDR3 totals 16 residues. Germline V gene lookup returns CDR1 LNHDA and CDR2 SQIVND (reference sequence). V was trimmed by 10 bases and J by 0 bases, leaving 18 bases between them. The CDR3 region has the DNA TGTGCCACCGCCCGAGGGGTGCAGCCAACTAATGAAAAACTGTTTTTT. It is translated as CATARGVQPTNEKLFF.

The rearrangement links TRBV28 to TRBJ1-2; 7 bases line up with TRBD1. The CDR3 covers 14 residues. Germline assignment: CDR1 MDHEN and CDR2 SYDVKM. V was pared by 5 bases and J by 8 bases, with 11 bases of the junction left unmatched. Here the CDR3 reads CASSPGQARRGYTF. Written as DNA, the CDR3 is TGTGCCAGCAGTCCTGGACAGGCCCGGAGGGGCTACACCTTC.

In this sample, this clone turned up a few times. This chain uses TRBV5-1 with TRBJ1-1; no firm D call. Germline assignment: CDR1 SGHRS and CDR2 YFSETQ. The germline V and J ends were trimmed by 0 bases and 2 bases, with 11 bases remaining between them. This CDR3 has 15 amino acids. The CDR3 bases are TGCGCCAGCAGCTTGGTCGCAGAGTATAACACTGAAGCTTTCTTT. Protein product: CASSLVAEYNTEAFF. Drawing the rest from reference TRBV5-1 and TRBJ1-1, the complete variable domain is KAGVTQTPRYLIKTRGQQVTLSCSPISGHRSVSWYQQTPGQGLQFLFEYFSETQRNKGNFPGRFSGRQFSNSRSEMNVSTLELGDSALYLCASSLVAEYNTEAFFGQGTRLTVV.

The rearrangement joins TRBV12-1 to TRBJ1-5; the table's D gene call, TRBD1, was not cross checked with the DNA. TRBV12-1 is termed a pseudogene. The CDR3 is made up of 15 amino acids. CDR3: CASSFRTGANQPQHF. Here the CDR3 DNA reads TGTGCCAGCAGCTTTCGGACAGGGGCCAATCAGCCCCAGCATTTT.

This clone was counted a few times. V and J are TRBV12-3 or TRBV12-4 and TRBJ1-5; no clear D gene. V was clipped by 3 bases and J by 3 bases, with 3 bases between them. The CDR3 extends over 12 amino acids. The CDR3 is CASSFHNQPQHF. The CDR3 bases are TGTGCCAGCAGTTTCCACAATCAGCCCCAGCATTTT.

The chain joins TRBV11-2 to TRBJ2-7, with D possibly TRBD1 on 6 matching bases. This CDR3 region has 17 residues. V was cut by 1 base and J by 4 bases, with 20 bases left in between. Germline V gene data show CDR1 as SGHAT and CDR2 as FQNNGV. The CDR3 nucleotides are TGTGCCAGCAGCTTAGCAGCTTTAAGGACAGCTATTTACGAGCAGTACTTC. Translation gives CASSLAALRTAIYEQYF.

This rearrangement joins TRBV19 to TRBJ2-3; the D gene is possibly TRBD1 (5 bases). The ends were cut back, 5 bases at V and 0 bases at J, with 15 bases in the middle. The CDR3 is 16 residues long. Germline values: CDR1 LNHDA, CDR2 SQIVND (reference sequence). The CDR3 spells CASSVTAATSTDTQYF. Here the CDR3 DNA reads TGTGCCAGTAGTGTGACAGCCGCAACTAGCACAGATACGCAGTATTTT.

This chain's CDR3 is CASSLTGDTQYF. DNA for the CDR3: TGTGCCAGCAGTTTGACTGGGGATACGCAGTATTTT. The chain is built from TRBV6-5 and TRBJ2-3; D not resolved. The germline CDR1 and CDR2 sequences are MNHEY and SVGAGI. Trimming left V 4 bases short and J 6 bases short, with 8 bases between. The CDR3 is made up of 12 amino acids.

The chain employs TRBV11-2 and TRBJ2-1; a weak D match, TRBD1 (6 bases). Per germline, CDR1 SGHAT and CDR2 FQNNGV. V gave up 4 bases and J gave up 1 base, with 11 bases separating them. This CDR3 has 15 residues. CDR3 residues: CASSSERGSYNEQFF. DNA of the CDR3: TGTGCCAGCAGCTCCGAAAGGGGGTCCTACAATGAGCAGTTCTTC.

This clone appeared a few times. The V gene is TRBV2, the J gene TRBJ1-3; D is undetermined. The CDR3 consists of 14 residues. Germline V gene sequence: CDR1 SNHLY, CDR2 FYNNEI. Trimming took off 5 bases at V and 2 bases at J, with 10 bases between the two ends. The CDR3 DNA reads TGTGCCAGCAGTCCAGGAATGACTGGAAACACCATATATTTT. The encoded protein is CASSPGMTGNTIYF.

The gene calls are TRBV5-8 and TRBJ2-7, with D maybe TRBD1 (5 bases). CDR3 length: 16 amino acids. V shed 4 bases and J shed 3 bases, with 20 bases lying between them. Germline V gives CDR1 SGHTS, CDR2 YDEGEE. The CDR3 DNA reads as TGTGCCAGCAGCCCCCGCCCCACAGGTTTCTACTACGAGCAGTACTTC. Translated, it gives CASSPRPTGFYYEQYF.

This chain links TRBV6-2 or TRBV6-3 with TRBJ2-4, with 16 nucleotides matching TRBD2. The J segment lost 7 bases and the V segment lost 5 bases, leaving 2 bases of the junction unmatched. The CDR3 length is 15 residues. Looked up from germline, CDR1 is MNHEY and CDR2 is SVGEGT. In nucleotides, the CDR3 is TGTGCCAGCAGTCAGGGACTAGCGGGAGGGAACATTCAGTACTTC. As protein: CASSQGLAGGNIQYF.

There are a few counts of this clone. The genes are TRBV5-5 and TRBJ1-3, with D perhaps matching TRBD1 (6 bases). This CDR3 comprises 13 residues. Trimming removed 3 bases at V and 6 bases at J, with 10 bases between. The germline V gene encodes CDR1 SGHKS and CDR2 YYEKEE (reference sequence). The CDR3 sequence is CASSSGTLNTIYF. DNA for the CDR3: TGTGCCAGCAGCTCCGGGACACTAAACACCATATATTTT.

The rearrangement uses TRBV11-2 and TRBJ1-5; no clear D gene. V lost 1 base to trimming and J lost 4 bases, with 8 bases between them. This CDR3 has 14 amino acids. Germline loops: CDR1 SGHAT, CDR2 FQNNGV. Here the CDR3 DNA reads TGTGCCAGCAGCTTAGGGTCCGGGAATCAGCCCCAGCATTTT. Residues: CASSLGSGNQPQHF.

A single count supports this clone. This rearrangement joins TRBV14 to TRBJ2-7; no definite D call. The CDR3 sequence is 16 residues long. Germline assignment: CDR1 SGHDN and CDR2 FVKESK. Deletions cut 1 base from V and 0 bases from J, with 13 bases between. The CDR3 reads CASSQVAISDSYEQYF. The CDR3 DNA follows: TGTGCCAGCAGCCAAGTGGCGATAAGCGACTCCTACGAGCAGTACTTC.

The chain recombines TRBV10-3 with TRBJ1-2; no reliable D call. The CDR3 runs 14 residues. Germline CDR1 and CDR2: ENHRY and SYGVKD. Trimming left V 0 bases short and J 6 bases short, with 11 bases between. CDR3 nucleotide sequence: TGTGCCATCAGTGAGTCATCAGGAGTAGATGGCTACACCTTC. Amino acids: CAISESSGVDGYTF.

This clone appeared a single time. The chain links TRBV7-2 to TRBJ2-7; TRBD1 agrees at 8 bases. CDR3 length equals 13 residues. The V segment lost 5 bases and the J segment 2 bases; nucleotides outside the gene matches: 2. Germline V gives CDR1 SGHTA, CDR2 FQGNSA. The CDR3 DNA reads TGTGCCAGCAGCCCCAGGGGGCCCTACGAGCAGTACTTC. This encodes CASSPRGPYEQYF.

The genes are TRBV5-1 and TRBJ1-2; no clear D gene. The CDR3 sequence is 13 residues long. V was shortened by 5 bases and J by 0 bases, with 8 bases between the two germline ends. In germline, CDR1 is SGHRS, CDR2 YFSETQ. The CDR3 sequence: CASRVSPNYGYTF. For the CDR3, the DNA is TGCGCCAGCAGAGTATCCCCTAACTATGGCTACACCTTC.

The rearrangement links TRBV4-2 to TRBJ1-1; 9 bases match TRBD1. The CDR3 has 15 residues. The ends lost 0 bases at V and 6 bases at J; junction bases unmatched: 5. Germline lookup yields CDR1 LGHNA and CDR2 YNFKEQ. In DNA, the CDR3 is TGTGCCAGCAGCCAAGAACAGGGGGCGCCTTCTGAAGCTTTCTTT. Translated, it gives CASSQEQGAPSEAFF.

This sequence joins TRBV6-1 and TRBJ1-4, with 9 bases identical to TRBD1. V lost 2 bases and J lost 7; bases outside the gene matches: 5. This CDR3 comprises 15 residues. Germline loops: CDR1 MNHNS, CDR2 SASEGT. The CDR3 coding sequence is TGTGCCAGCAGTGAATTGGGGACAGGGCTTGAAAAACTGTTTTTT. Its translation is CASSELGTGLEKLFF.

A single count supports this clone. The chain has TRBV5-1 and TRBJ2-7; 10 positions match TRBD2. Trimming cost V 4 bases and J 4 bases; bases outside gene matches: 11. The length of the CDR3 is 16 residues. Germline loops: CDR1 SGHRS, CDR2 YFSETQ. CDR3 region: CASSNLAGGSGYEQYF. CDR3 DNA sequence: TGCGCCAGCAGCAACTTAGCGGGAGGTTCCGGGTACGAGCAGTACTTC.

The chain couples TRBV7-9 to TRBJ2-3, with TRBD2 matching 11 bases. Trimming at V came to 4 bases and at J to 6 bases, leaving 3 bases not matched to a gene. CDR1 is SEHNR, CDR2 FQNEAQ, per germline (reference sequence). This CDR3 spans 14 amino acids. The CDR3 region is CASSSGLAADTQYF. CDR3 nucleotides: TGTGCCAGCAGCTCGGGACTAGCGGCTGATACGCAGTATTTT.

The CDR3 spells CAWSAFFGTSFAYEQYF. CDR3 sequence (DNA): TGTGCCTGGAGTGCGTTCTTCGGGACTAGTTTTGCCTACGAGCAGTACTTC. V usage is TRBV30 and J usage is TRBJ2-7; 8 bases are shared with TRBD2. With 1 base clipped from V and 2 bases from J, the junction kept 13 bases outside the gene matches. Germline CDR1 GTSNPN, CDR2 SVGIG (reference sequence). The CDR3 covers 17 residues.

V usage is TRBV6-6 and J usage is TRBJ1-1; a weak D match, TRBD1 (5 bases). The CDR3 spans 16 residues. Germline-derived CDR1 and CDR2 are MNHNY and SVGAGI (reference sequence). Trimming cost V 5 bases and J 1 base, with 17 bases left between them. CDR3 region: CASSRQQSWGNTEAFF. The CDR3 DNA sequence: TGTGCCAGCAGTCGACAGCAGTCCTGGGGGAACACTGAAGCTTTCTTT.

Regarding this clone: A junction boundary mismatches the germline segment, possibly from a read error. The V and J genes are TRBV7-6 and TRBJ1-1; no firm D call. CDR3 length: 13 amino acids. Looked up from germline, CDR1 is SGHVS and CDR2 is FNYEAQ. CDR3 protein: CASSLAGDTEAFF. The CDR3, as DNA: TGTGCCAGCAGCCTAGCGGGCGACACTGAAGCTTTCTTT.

This chain links TRBV19 with TRBJ1-5, with 9 nucleotides matching TRBD1. The V gene's germline CDR1 is LNHDA and CDR2 SQIVND (reference sequence). V lost 4 bases and J lost 4; bases outside the gene matches: 11. The CDR3 is 17 residues long. CDR3 residues: CASSSPPGQGWNQPQHF. DNA of the CDR3: TGTGCCAGTAGTAGTCCACCGGGACAGGGATGGAATCAGCCCCAGCATTTT.

The chain carries TRBV27 and TRBJ2-1, with D possibly being TRBD2 (6 bases). This CDR3 contains 12 residues. V was trimmed by 3 bases and J by 10 bases, leaving 10 bases between them. The germline V gene encodes CDR1 MNHEY and CDR2 SMNVEV (reference sequence). CDR3 sequence reads: CASSLRGREQFF. As DNA, the CDR3 is TGTGCCAGCAGTTTGCGTGGGAGGGAGCAGTTCTTC.

The chain employs TRBV7-8 and TRBJ1-5; TRBD1 is a possible D gene (5 bases). CDR3 size: 15 residues. V shed 4 bases and J shed 2 bases, with 12 bases lying between them. CDR1 SGHVS and CDR2 FQNEAQ come from the germline V gene. The CDR3 coding sequence is TGTGCCAGCAGCTCCAAGACAGCCGGCAATCAGCCCCAGCATTTT. Its protein product is CASSSKTAGNQPQHF.

This sequence joins TRBV2 and TRBJ1-4; unclear D gene. The CDR3 runs 15 residues. V was shortened by 3 bases and J by 8 bases, with 16 bases between the two germline ends. CDR1 SNHLY and CDR2 FYNNEI come from the germline V gene. The CDR3 loop reads CASSDFSLLGEKLFF. Here the CDR3 DNA reads TGTGCCAGCAGTGACTTTAGCCTTCTGGGGGAAAAACTGTTTTTT.